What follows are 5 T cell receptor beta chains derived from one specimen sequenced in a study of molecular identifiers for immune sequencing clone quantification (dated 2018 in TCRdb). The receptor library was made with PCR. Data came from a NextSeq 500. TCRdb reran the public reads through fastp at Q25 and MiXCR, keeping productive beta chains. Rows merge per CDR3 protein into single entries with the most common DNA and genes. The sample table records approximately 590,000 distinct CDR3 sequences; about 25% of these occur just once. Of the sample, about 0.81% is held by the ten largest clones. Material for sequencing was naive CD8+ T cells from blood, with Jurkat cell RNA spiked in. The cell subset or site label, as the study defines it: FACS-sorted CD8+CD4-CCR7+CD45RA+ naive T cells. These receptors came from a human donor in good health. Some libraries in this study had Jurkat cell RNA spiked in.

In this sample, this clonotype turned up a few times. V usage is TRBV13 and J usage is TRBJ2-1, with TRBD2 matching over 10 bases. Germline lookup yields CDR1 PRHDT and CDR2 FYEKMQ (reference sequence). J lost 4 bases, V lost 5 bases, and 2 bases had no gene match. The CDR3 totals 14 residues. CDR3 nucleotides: TGTGCCAGCAGCCCTAGCGGGAGATACAATGAGCAGTTCTTC. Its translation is CASSPSGRYNEQFF.

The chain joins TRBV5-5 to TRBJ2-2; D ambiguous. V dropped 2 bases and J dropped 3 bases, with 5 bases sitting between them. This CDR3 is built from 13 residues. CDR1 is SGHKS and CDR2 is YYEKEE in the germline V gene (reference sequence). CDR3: CASSFVYTGELFF. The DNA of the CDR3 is TGTGCCAGCAGCTTCGTCTACACCGGGGAGCTGTTTTTT.

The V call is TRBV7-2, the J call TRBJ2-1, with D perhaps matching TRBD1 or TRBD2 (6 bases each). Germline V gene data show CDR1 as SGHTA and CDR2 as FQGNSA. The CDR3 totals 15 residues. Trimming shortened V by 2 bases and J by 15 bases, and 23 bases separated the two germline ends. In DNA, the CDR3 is TGTGCCAGCAGCTTATCCGGGGGCGCATACAATGCGCCGTTCTTC. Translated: CASSLSGGAYNAPFF.

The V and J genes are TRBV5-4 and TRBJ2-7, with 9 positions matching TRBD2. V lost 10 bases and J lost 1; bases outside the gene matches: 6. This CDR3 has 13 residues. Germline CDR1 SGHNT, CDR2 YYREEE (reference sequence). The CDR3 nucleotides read TGTGCCTACAGCGGGAGGTCTTCCTACGAGCAGTACTTC. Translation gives CAYSGRSSYEQYF.

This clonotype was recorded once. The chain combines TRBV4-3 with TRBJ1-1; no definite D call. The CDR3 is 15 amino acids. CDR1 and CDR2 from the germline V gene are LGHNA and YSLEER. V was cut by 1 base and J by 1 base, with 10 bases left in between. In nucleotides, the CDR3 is TGCGCCAGCAGCCAAGGAGTGGCAGGGAACACTGAAGCTTTCTTT. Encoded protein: CASSQGVAGNTEAFF.